The clone carrying this T cell receptor (beta chain) was recorded only once. Its matching antigen is unknown. Germline assignment: CDR1 SGHTA and CDR2 FQGTGA. V lost 4 bases and J 0 bases, leaving 19 bases between the germline ends. This CDR3 comprises 17 residues. The data were taken from a study of vaccination effects on CD4 cells after COVID-19. Study-wide results and limits: New vaccine-induced clones were the main type among post-vaccine spike-reactive clones in convalescents.

ViraFEST assay sequencing came after antigen-specific CD4+ T cells were expanded with viral peptide pools. When around 10 days of culture had elapsed, CD4+ T cells were isolated. By PCR, the person was confirmed to have had SARS-CoV-2 infection between March and December 2020. Only in-frame clones appear in the TCRdb table, and some are missing; sequencing was by immunoSEQ multiplex PCR. The data hold about 45,000 clones, with around 66% observed a single time. The chain has TRBV7-3 and TRBJ2-7; maybe TRBD2 (6 bases). This receptor was taken from a human donor who had a prior SARS-CoV-2 infection. The source was CD4+ T cells from PBMCs cultured with a peptide pool, collected before COVID-19 vaccination. The CDR3 DNA reads TGTGCCAGCAGCTCCCCGCATTCTAGCGACCTCTCCTACGAGCAGTACTTC. Amino acid sequence: CASSSPHSSDLSYEQYF.